Shown below are 31 T cell receptor beta chains from a single sample sequenced in a study of a mutant IDH1 vaccine in newly diagnosed glioma. Stated time point: week 35, safety follow-up. Every vaccine dose comprised 300 ug of mutant IDH1 20-mer peptide plus topical imiquimod. No antigen is known for these receptors. Only in-frame clones appear in the TCRdb table, and some are missing; sequencing was by immunoSEQ multiplex PCR. Here the sample spans about 32,000 clones, approximately 78% being singletons. The specimen comprised PBMCs, sampled from a glioma patient whose treatment included an IDH1 peptide vaccine. The receptors were sampled from a woman aged 40 to 50 with glioma.

V usage is TRBV5-1 and J usage is TRBJ2-5; maybe TRBD2 (6 bases). Per germline, CDR1 SGHRS and CDR2 YFSETQ. The germline V and J ends were trimmed by 4 bases and 4 bases, with 17 bases remaining between them. The CDR3 sequence is 15 residues long. The CDR3 nucleotides read TGCGCCAGCAGCCAGGGACTTGGAGGCCTAGAGACCCAGTACTTC. This encodes CASSQGLGGLETQYF. Complete variable domain (other parts from reference TRBV5-1 and TRBJ2-5): KAGVTQTPRYLIKTRGQQVTLSCSPISGHRSVSWYQQTPGQGLQFLFEYFSETQRNKGNFPGRFSGRQFSNSRSEMNVSTLELGDSALYLCASSQGLGGLETQYFGPGTRLLVL.

This sequence joins TRBV9 and TRBJ2-7; 9 positions agree with TRBD2. The CDR3 sequence is 16 residues long. V dropped 4 bases and J dropped 6; count of bases not matched to a gene: 14. The germline V gene encodes CDR1 SGDLS and CDR2 YYNGEE. CDR3 coding DNA: TGTGCCAGCAGCCCCTGGGGGAGGACTAGCGCGGCCGAGCAGTACTTC. This encodes CASSPWGRTSAAEQYF.

The chain couples TRBV29-1 to TRBJ1-2; TRBD1 agrees at 8 bases. V lost 7 bases and J lost 4; bases outside the gene matches: 8. Germline V lookup: CDR1 SQVTM, CDR2 ANQGSEA. The CDR3 extends over 13 amino acids. CDR3 sequence reads: CSARQGSSYGYTF. Here the CDR3 DNA reads TGCAGCGCCCGACAGGGGTCTTCCTATGGCTACACCTTC.

The chain has TRBV7-9 and TRBJ2-7; D may correspond to TRBD1 or TRBD2 (6 bases each). V lost 1 base to trimming and J lost 2 bases, with 12 bases between them. The CDR3 runs 15 residues. Germline values: CDR1 SEHNR, CDR2 FQNEAQ (reference sequence). CDR3 amino acids: CASSLEGGGAYEQYF. The DNA of the CDR3 is TGTGCCAGCAGCTTAGAGGGGGGCGGTGCCTACGAGCAGTACTTC.

A single count supports this clone. CDR3 DNA sequence: TGTGCCAGCAGTCGGGGAGGGGGAGGCTACGAGCAGTACTTC. This encodes CASSRGGGGYEQYF. The V call is TRBV9, the J call TRBJ2-7; D may be TRBD2 (7 bases). The CDR3 sequence is 14 residues long. V dropped 5 bases and J dropped 3 bases, with 15 bases sitting between them. Germline V CDR1 and CDR2: SGDLS, YYNGEE.

The chain has TRBV5-4 and TRBJ2-1; D possibly corresponds to TRBD2 (6 bases). In germline, CDR1 is SGHNT, CDR2 YYREEE (reference sequence). Deletions cut 0 bases from V and 12 bases from J, with 7 bases between. The CDR3 loop spans 11 amino acids. In DNA, the CDR3 is TGTGCCAGCAGCTTGGCCGGGGGGCAGTTCTTC. Translating it yields CASSLAGGQFF.

This chain joins TRBV2 and TRBJ2-1, with a weak D call TRBD1 (6 bases). V was cut by 7 bases and J by 6 bases, with 16 bases left in between. The germline gives CDR1 SNHLY, CDR2 FYNNEI. The CDR3 is 14 amino acids. DNA for the CDR3: TGTGCCAGCACCGACCCGAGGGGGAGCAATGAGCAGTTCTTC. This encodes CASTDPRGSNEQFF.

The V gene is TRBV9, the J gene TRBJ2-2; TRBD1 matches at 7 bases. The CDR3 sequence is 19 residues long. Germline V gene sequence: CDR1 SGDLS, CDR2 YYNGEE. Trimming at V came to 2 bases and at J to 1 base, leaving 14 bases not matched to a gene. The chain's CDR3 is CASSVGTATQNLNTGELFF. CDR3 nucleotide sequence: TGTGCCAGCAGCGTGGGGACAGCCACCCAAAATCTGAACACCGGGGAGCTGTTTTTT. Supplemented by reference TRBV9 and TRBJ2-2, the full variable domain reads DSGVTQTPKHLITATGQRVTLRCSPRSGDLSVYWYQQSLDQGLQFLIQYYNGEERAKGNILERFSAQQFPDLHSELNLSSLELGDSALYFCASSVGTATQNLNTGELFFGEGSRLTVL.

The gene calls are TRBV6-1 and TRBJ2-1, with a weak D call TRBD1 (5 bases). Trimming removed 6 bases at V and 4 bases at J, with 7 bases between. In germline, CDR1 is MNHNS, CDR2 SASEGT. This CDR3 is built from 12 residues. CDR3 DNA sequence: TGTGCCAGCAGCAGGGTGTACAATGAGCAGTTCTTC. Residues: CASSRVYNEQFF.

The V gene is TRBV5-1, the J gene TRBJ2-1; 11 bases align to TRBD2. The CDR3 covers 15 residues. Germline loops: CDR1 SGHRS, CDR2 YFSETQ. V trimming: 4 bases; J trimming: 7 bases; junction bases outside the gene matches: 7. CDR3 residues: CASSLVASGGNEQFF. The CDR3 coding sequence is TGCGCCAGCAGCCTTGTGGCTAGCGGGGGGAATGAGCAGTTCTTC.

The chain recombines TRBV5-8 with TRBJ2-5, with D perhaps TRBD2 (6 bases). CDR1 SGHTS and CDR2 YDEGEE come from the germline V gene. V lost 6 bases to trimming and J lost 5 bases, with 14 bases between them. This CDR3 is 13 amino acids long. DNA for the CDR3: TGTGCCAGCACCCCGGGACTTAGGGAGACCCAGTACTTC. Translating gives CASTPGLRETQYF.

The chain combines TRBV18 with TRBJ2-3; no clear D gene. CDR1 and CDR2 (germline): KGHSH, LQKENI. The CDR3 loop spans 13 amino acids. Trimming removed 4 bases at V and 0 bases at J, with 5 bases between. The CDR3 DNA reads as TGTGCCAGCTCACTTCTCAGCACAGATACGCAGTATTTT. This encodes CASSLLSTDTQYF. The variable domain in full, completed from reference TRBV18 and TRBJ2-3, reads NAGVMQNPRHLVRRRGQEARLRCSPMKGHSHVYWYRQLPEEGLKFMVYLQKENIIDESGMPKERFSAEFPKEGPSILRIQQVVRGDSAAYFCASSLLSTDTQYFGPGTRLTVL.

This chain connects TRBV5-1 to TRBJ2-5; D gene unclear. The germline gives CDR1 SGHRS, CDR2 YFSETQ. This CDR3 is 13 amino acids long. V lost 3 bases and J 5 bases, leaving 11 bases between the germline ends. The CDR3 is CASSSGWGETQYF. In DNA form, the CDR3 reads TGCGCCAGCAGCTCCGGGTGGGGTGAGACCCAGTACTTC. Full variable domain (rest looked up from reference TRBV5-1 and TRBJ2-5): KAGVTQTPRYLIKTRGQQVTLSCSPISGHRSVSWYQQTPGQGLQFLFEYFSETQRNKGNFPGRFSGRQFSNSRSEMNVSTLELGDSALYLCASSSGWGETQYFGPGTRLLVL.

The chain joins TRBV4-2 to TRBJ1-1; D is uncertain. Germline V gene data show CDR1 as LGHNA and CDR2 as YNFKEQ. The CDR3 extends over 15 amino acids. With 4 bases removed from V and 1 base from J, the gap between germline ends came to 13 bases. The CDR3: CASSLEAQPNTEAFF. CDR3 coding DNA: TGTGCCAGCAGCCTGGAAGCACAGCCGAACACTGAAGCTTTCTTT.

In this sample, this clone turned up once. The CDR3 here is CASSPSSSYNSPLHF. CDR3 in DNA: TGTGCCAGCTCACCAAGCAGCTCCTATAATTCACCCCTCCACTTT. The chain recombines TRBV18 with TRBJ1-6; D unclear. CDR1 is KGHSH, CDR2 LQKENI, per germline. This CDR3 has 15 residues. Trimming stripped 2 bases from V and 0 bases from J, with 5 bases between.

The rearrangement joins TRBV19 to TRBJ2-1; D is perhaps TRBD2 (6 bases). Deletions cut 6 bases from V and 4 bases from J, with 13 bases between. The CDR3 extends over 14 amino acids. Germline V gives CDR1 LNHDA, CDR2 SQIVND (reference sequence). CDR3 region: CASRPWGDYNEQFF. The CDR3 DNA sequence: TGTGCCAGTAGACCATGGGGGGATTACAATGAGCAGTTCTTC.

V and J are TRBV30 and TRBJ2-2; D is undetermined. CDR3 length: 12 amino acids. The germline V and J ends were trimmed by 2 bases and 6 bases, with 7 bases remaining between them. The V gene's germline CDR1 is GTSNPN and CDR2 SVGIG (reference sequence). The CDR3 DNA follows: TGTGCCTGGAGTAGGAGTGCCGGGGAGCTGTTTTTT. This translates into CAWSRSAGELFF.

This sequence joins TRBV10-3 and TRBJ1-1; no firm D call. The CDR3 sequence is 13 residues long. In germline, CDR1 is ENHRY, CDR2 SYGVKD. V lost 4 bases and J 4 bases, leaving 10 bases between the germline ends. The CDR3 region has the DNA TGTGCCATCAGTGGCACTTTGGGCACTGAAGCTTTCTTT. Translated, it gives CAISGTLGTEAFF.

The table lists this clone with a count of one. The CDR3 DNA reads TGTGCCACCAGCAGCATTCACGAGCAGTACTTC. It codes for CATSSIHEQYF. The chain links TRBV15 to TRBJ2-7; D gene unclear. CDR3 length: 11 amino acids. The V gene lost 3 bases and the J gene lost 5 bases, with 5 bases spanning the gap. Germline assignment: CDR1 LNHNV and CDR2 YYDKDF (reference sequence).

This clone was observed a single time. The V call is TRBV25-1, the J call TRBJ2-2; D is uncertain. Trimming pared 6 bases from V and 3 bases from J, leaving 2 bases between. CDR3 length: 11 amino acids. CDR1 MGHDK and CDR2 SYGVNS come from the germline V gene. CDR3 DNA: TGTGCCAGCAGGGACACCGGGGAGCTGTTTTTT. Translated, it gives CASRDTGELFF.

The gene calls are TRBV7-8 and TRBJ2-1; D possibly corresponds to TRBD2 (6 bases). This CDR3 has 16 amino acids. V lost 5 bases to trimming and J lost 4 bases, with 18 bases between them. Germline lookup yields CDR1 SGHVS and CDR2 FQNEAQ. The CDR3 loop is CASSPEGASAYNEQFF. The DNA of the CDR3 is TGTGCCAGCAGCCCAGAGGGTGCTAGCGCATACAATGAGCAGTTCTTC.

A remark on this clone: Other nucleotide sequences from this sample produce the same CDR3. The chain carries TRBV30 and TRBJ1-3; D unclear. Trimming pared 2 bases from V and 4 bases from J, leaving 9 bases between. CDR1 is GTSNPN and CDR2 is SVGIG in the germline V gene (reference sequence). The CDR3 has 13 amino acids. The CDR3 sequence is CAWSFGQGNTIYF. The CDR3 nucleotides read TGTGCCTGGAGTTTTGGGCAAGGAAACACCATATATTTT. The full variable domain, with the rest looked up from reference TRBV30 and TRBJ1-3, is SQTIHQWPATLVQPVGSPLSLECTVEGTSNPNLYWYRQAAGRGLQLLFYSVGIGQISSEVPQNLSASRPQDRQFILSSKKLLLSDSGFYLCAWSFGQGNTIYFGEGSWLTVV.

This CDR3 is CASSHHTRDISYSNQPQHF. CDR3 in DNA: TGTGCCAGCAGCCACCACACCCGGGACATTTCATATAGCAATCAGCCCCAGCATTTT. The chain employs TRBV7-2 and TRBJ1-5; TRBD1 might be the D (6 bases). CDR3 length: 19 residues. Trimming cost V 5 bases and J 0 bases, with 23 bases left between them. Germline-derived CDR1 and CDR2 are SGHTA and FQGNSA.

The chain is built from TRBV10-3 and TRBJ1-3, with TRBD1 identical over 9 bases. V was clipped by 11 bases and J by 2 bases; unmatched bases: 10. Germline-derived CDR1 and CDR2 are ENHRY and SYGVKD. The CDR3 has 15 residues. CDR3 sequence (DNA): TGTGCCGTCGACCAAACAGGGGGCACTGGAAACACCATATATTTT. This gives the protein CAVDQTGGTGNTIYF.

The J gene is TRBJ1-2, the V gene TRBV27; D gene uncertain. There are 14 residues in the CDR3. V was cut by 5 bases and J by 4 bases, with 14 bases left in between. CDR1 MNHEY and CDR2 SMNVEV come from the germline V gene (reference sequence). CDR3 region: CASSPSERIYGYTF. The DNA for the CDR3 is TGTGCCAGCAGTCCCTCTGAGCGAATCTATGGCTACACCTTC.

The V gene is TRBV2, the J gene TRBJ1-3; D remains unclear. With 4 bases removed from V and 4 bases from J, the gap between germline ends came to 8 bases. The CDR3 extends over 13 amino acids. The V gene's germline CDR1 is SNHLY and CDR2 FYNNEI. CDR3 in DNA: TGTGCCAGCAGTGGATCTGGCGGAAACACCATATATTTT. Its protein is CASSGSGGNTIYF.

The chain carries TRBV6-1 and TRBJ1-6; D is undetermined. There are 15 residues in the CDR3. Germline CDR1 reads MNHNS; CDR2 reads SASEGT. Deletions cut 1 base from V and 4 bases from J, with 8 bases between. For the CDR3, the DNA is TGTGCCAGCAGTGAAGGGCAGAGTTATAATTCACCCCTCCACTTT. Protein product: CASSEGQSYNSPLHF.

The CDR3 nucleotides read TGTGCCAGCAGCTCCAGCGTGATCGGTTCACCCCTCCACTTT. Its protein product is CASSSSVIGSPLHF. The chain employs TRBV7-9 and TRBJ1-6; D not certain. The V end was cut by 4 bases, the J end by 9 bases, with 13 bases between. The CDR3 extends over 14 amino acids. Per the germline V gene, CDR1 is SEHNR and CDR2 is FQNEAQ (reference sequence).

The chain has TRBV15 and TRBJ2-7; D is uncertain. Germline V gene lookup returns CDR1 LNHNV and CDR2 YYDKDF (reference sequence). V dropped 5 bases and J dropped 1 base, with 9 bases sitting between them. CDR3 length: 13 amino acids. CDR3 in DNA: TGTGCCACCAGCCACGACAAATCCTACGAGCAGTACTTC. It codes for CATSHDKSYEQYF.

The count of this clone is one. The chain has TRBV30 and TRBJ2-2; 9 bases map to TRBD1. Germline lookup yields CDR1 GTSNPN and CDR2 SVGIG (reference sequence). V lost 0 bases and J lost 5; bases outside the gene matches: 4. This CDR3 region has 15 residues. In DNA, the CDR3 is TGTGCCTGGAGTGTTCCGGACAGGGGTACCGGGGAGCTGTTTTTT. Translation gives CAWSVPDRGTGELFF.

The rearrangement uses TRBV6-5 and TRBJ2-7, with 9 bases fitting TRBD1. Trimming at V came to 4 bases and at J to 3 bases, leaving 4 bases not matched to a gene. This CDR3 comprises 14 residues. Germline lookup yields CDR1 MNHEY and CDR2 SVGAGI. CDR3 residues: CASSLQGAGYEQYF. DNA of the CDR3: TGTGCCAGCAGTTTACAGGGGGCAGGCTACGAGCAGTACTTC.